These T cell receptor beta chains were read from a single sample in a study of T cell clusters in autoimmune cytopenias. From the multiplex PCR reads, TCRdb lists one entry per CDR3 protein and no DNA. The sample totals a few thousand distinct CDR3 sequences; its top ten clones hold less than 20%. The material sequenced was peripheral blood. The receptors shown here come from a human donor with an autoimmune cytopenia or autoimmune hepatitis (not recorded which). Both conserved end residues are part of each CDR3. Clone size, where shown, is once, few, many, or a class for clones that have expanded.

TRBV12-3/TRBV12-4,.,TRBJ1-1,CASSFQGDTEAFF
TRBV7-9,.,TRBJ2-5,CASSSSPAQETQYF
TRBV11-2,.,TRBJ2-7,CASSFDGRVGVSYEQYF
TRBV5-6,.,TRBJ1-6,CASSYFDSPLHF
TRBV19,medium-sized,TRBJ2-7,CASSPYQAYEQYF
TRBV30,.,TRBJ1-1,CAWSEWDRGSTEAFF
TRBV7-9,medium-sized,TRBJ2-2,CARGHRDALGTDTGELFF
TRBV6-5,medium-sized,TRBJ2-2,CASSPDDSGYTGELFF
TRBV7-9,.,TRBJ2-7,CASSLLGPSYEQYF
TRBV6-5,.,TRBJ2-1,CASSYRGHNEQFF
TRBV6-1,medium-sized,TRBJ2-2,CASSANRVATGELFF
TRBV12-3/TRBV12-4,medium-sized,TRBJ2-7,CASRRGSYEQYF
TRBV12-3/TRBV12-4,.,TRBJ1-2,CASSFPGQPGYTF
TRBV20-1,.,TRBJ1-1,CSAPDYTEAFF
TRBV12-3/TRBV12-4,medium-sized,TRBJ2-3,CASTPGATETQYF
TRBV24-1,.,TRBJ2-3,CASMGTGDDTQYF
TRBV12-3/TRBV12-4,.,TRBJ2-5,CASSSTGSLIQETQYF
TRBV6-1,medium-sized,TRBJ2-7,CASTNGGYSNEQYF
TRBV7-9,.,TRBJ2-3,CASSLEGLRGFNYTDTQYF
TRBV5-6,.,TRBJ2-3,CASSLGRAGTDTQYF
TRBV6-5,.,TRBJ2-7,CASREQGAGSYEQYF
TRBV6-5,.,TRBJ2-7,CASSYSGLAGSYEQYF